The 29 T cell receptor beta chains listed next were all sequenced from one sample in a study of T cells expressing NK-cell markers. One entry per CDR3 protein, without DNA, is what TCRdb gives after re-calling the 5' RACE reads. This repertoire includes around 470,000 distinct CDR3 sequences. Sequenced input: blood T cells: a sorted CD56 or NKG2C T cell subset, CD4+ or CD8+ T cells, or bulk PBMC T cells (not recorded which). Source of these receptors: a woman aged 45-59 years in good health.

This sequence joins TRBV24-1 and TRBJ2-2. Germline V gives CDR1 KGHDR, CDR2 SFDVKD. The CDR3 runs 15 residues. This chain's CDR3 is CATRGSKGNTGELFF.

The CDR3: CATSSRGRNEQFF. The chain combines TRBV24-1 with TRBJ2-1; the D gene TCRdb calls, TRBD2, cannot be checked with no DNA. The germline V gene encodes CDR1 KGHDR and CDR2 SFDVKD. This CDR3 has 13 amino acids.

This chain connects TRBV5-1 to TRBJ2-2; no DNA is available, so the TRBD1 call from TCRdb remains unchecked. There are 15 residues in the CDR3. Germline values: CDR1 SGHRS, CDR2 YFSETQ. CDR3 loop: CASSRQGAQGGELFF.

The rearrangement joins TRBV7-2 to TRBJ2-1. Germline V gene data show CDR1 as SGHTA and CDR2 as FQGNSA. The CDR3 extends over 12 amino acids. CDR3 residues: CASGRAFYEQFF.

J is TRBJ2-1 and V is TRBV5-1. The CDR3 runs to 14 residues. Germline CDR1 reads SGHRS; CDR2 reads YFSETQ. This CDR3 is CASSPHSGNWKQFF. The complete variable domain, with remaining parts taken from reference TRBV5-1 and TRBJ2-1, reads KAGVTQTPRYLIKTRGQQVTLSCSPISGHRSVSWYQQTPGQGLQFLFEYFSETQRNKGNFPGRFSGRQFSNSRSEMNVSTLELGDSALYLCASSPHSGNWKQFFGPGTRLTVL.

V and J are TRBV12-3 or TRBV12-4 and TRBJ2-5; the TCRdb D gene call, TRBD2, has no DNA to confirm it. CDR3 length: 15 residues. This chain's CDR3 is CASGTSGTGGETQYF.

The V and J genes are TRBV5-1 and TRBJ2-1; TCRdb picks TRBD2, but there is no DNA to check that call. The CDR3 contains 17 residues. Germline values: CDR1 SGHRS, CDR2 YFSETQ. This CDR3 is CASSLVGLGGSINEQFF.

The chain uses TRBV25-1 and TRBJ1-1. CDR1 and CDR2 (germline): MGHDK, SYGVNS. The CDR3 has 14 amino acids. CDR3 in amino acids: CASSEFGKNTEAFF.

The chain uses TRBV29-1 and TRBJ2-2; the TCRdb call, TRBD1, lacks DNA for checking. Germline V gene data show CDR1 as SQVTM and CDR2 as ANQGSEA. The CDR3 has 14 amino acids. The CDR3 sequence: CSVAYRGRAGELFF.

The chain uses TRBV5-1 and TRBJ1-2; TCRdb's D call, TRBD1, is unchecked because there is no DNA. CDR1 SGHRS and CDR2 YFSETQ come from the germline V gene. CDR3 length: 14 residues. CDR3 amino acids: CASSSDRILGGYTF.

This rearrangement joins TRBV12-5 to TRBJ2-6; with no DNA, the TCRdb D assignment of TRBD1 cannot be verified. Germline CDR1 reads LGHNT; CDR2 reads FRNRAP. CDR3 length: 17 amino acids. The CDR3 sequence: CASGPGTGPPGANVLTF. Full variable domain (rest looked up from reference TRBV12-5 and TRBJ2-6): DARVTQTPRHKVTEMGQEVTMRCQPILGHNTVFWYRQTMMQGLELLAYFRNRAPLDDSGMPKDRFSAEMPDATLATLKIQPSEPRDSAVYFCASGPGTGPPGANVLTFGAGSRLTVL.

The chain employs TRBV11-2 and TRBJ2-2; TCRdb outputs TRBD2, but without DNA this stays unchecked. The CDR3 totals 16 residues. In germline, CDR1 is SGHAT, CDR2 FQNNGV. This CDR3 is CASRGGGLWNTGELFF.

The chain recombines TRBV28 with TRBJ2-7; TCRdb designates TRBD1, a call that cannot be tested without DNA. CDR3 length: 14 residues. CDR1 and CDR2 from the germline V gene are MDHEN and SYDVKM. The CDR3 is CASSLGAGAGEQYF.

This chain links TRBV7-2 with TRBJ2-3; TCRdb's D call, TRBD1, is unchecked because there is no DNA. Germline-derived CDR1 and CDR2 are SGHTA and FQGNSA. The CDR3 sequence is 15 residues long. CDR3 in amino acids: CASSLLPFAGDTQYF.

The chain joins TRBV5-1 to TRBJ2-1. The CDR3 consists of 13 residues. Germline CDR1 reads SGHRS; CDR2 reads YFSETQ. This chain's CDR3 is CASTPSSYNEQFF.

The chain uses TRBV10-2 and TRBJ2-6; TCRdb designates TRBD1, a call that cannot be tested without DNA. This CDR3 region has 17 residues. CDR1 is WSHSY and CDR2 is SAAADI in the germline V gene. The CDR3 loop is CASRGTGDYQGANVLTF.

The chain combines TRBV6-5 with TRBJ2-5; TCRdb picks TRBD2, but there is no DNA to check that call. Germline V CDR1 and CDR2: MNHEY, SVGAGI. The CDR3 length is 13 residues. The CDR3: CASTRDHQETQYF.

The rearrangement links TRBV3-1 to TRBJ2-7; with no DNA, the TCRdb D assignment of TRBD2 cannot be verified. From germline, CDR1 is LGHDT and CDR2 YNNKEL (reference sequence). The CDR3 is made up of 16 amino acids. CDR3 protein: CASSPLATGSSYEQYF.

The gene calls are TRBV5-1 and TRBJ2-7; TCRdb calls TRBD1, which cannot be checked without DNA. The CDR3 runs 14 residues. The germline V gene encodes CDR1 SGHRS and CDR2 YFSETQ. CDR3 loop: CASSRDRVRYEQYF.

The chain is built from TRBV5-1 and TRBJ2-5; TCRdb indicates TRBD1, and absent DNA this call remains unverified. Germline assignment: CDR1 SGHRS and CDR2 YFSETQ. This CDR3 region has 13 residues. CDR3 amino acids: CASTGTGSVTQYF.

The chain employs TRBV20-1 and TRBJ1-1; TCRdb's assignment of TRBD1 cannot be checked, as there is no DNA. The CDR3 runs 14 residues. CDR1 and CDR2 (germline): DFQATT, SNEGSKA (reference sequence). The CDR3 reads CSARVAGTRMVAFF.

The chain joins TRBV5-1 to TRBJ1-1; lacking DNA, the TRBD1 call made by TCRdb goes unchecked. The CDR3 loop spans 14 amino acids. Germline assignment: CDR1 SGHRS and CDR2 YFSETQ. The CDR3 sequence: CASSLKPGGTEAFF.

The V and J genes are TRBV5-1 and TRBJ2-2; TCRdb returns TRBD2, unconfirmable since there is no DNA. This CDR3 has 18 amino acids. The germline CDR1 and CDR2 sequences are SGHRS and YFSETQ. This CDR3 is CASSLVARLAGPTGELFF.

The J gene is TRBJ2-3, the V gene TRBV19; the D call of TRBD1 rests on TCRdb alone, since no DNA is present to check it. Germline lookup yields CDR1 LNHDA and CDR2 SQIVND (reference sequence). The CDR3 is made up of 15 amino acids. CDR3 region: CASSTGTGGTDTQYF.

The chain uses TRBV20-1 and TRBJ1-1. Germline values: CDR1 DFQATT, CDR2 SNEGSKA (reference sequence). The CDR3 totals 15 residues. CDR3 protein: CSANREGVMNPEAFF.

The rearrangement links TRBV10-3 to TRBJ2-1; without DNA, the TCRdb call of TRBD1 cannot be checked. Germline V gene lookup returns CDR1 ENHRY and CDR2 SYGVKD. This CDR3 is 14 amino acids long. This chain's CDR3 is CAISGGGAYNEQFF.

The J gene is TRBJ1-2, the V gene TRBV7-9; as DNA is missing, the TRBD1 call by TCRdb cannot be tested. The CDR3 has 14 residues. The V gene's germline CDR1 is SEHNR and CDR2 FQNEAQ (reference sequence). CDR3 in amino acids: CASTPHQGAYGYTF. Looking up the rest from reference TRBV7-9 and TRBJ1-2 gives the full variable domain: DTGVSQNPRHKITKRGQNVTFRCDPISEHNRLYWYRQTLGQGPEFLTYFQNEAQLEKSRLLSDRFSAERPKGSFSTLEIQRTEQGDSAMYLCASTPHQGAYGYTFGSGTRLTVV.

The chain's CDR3 is CASSLAGQRSSYEQYF. The rearrangement joins TRBV7-9 to TRBJ2-7. The CDR3 covers 16 residues. CDR1 is SEHNR, CDR2 FQNEAQ, per germline (reference sequence). The entire variable domain, with the rest obtained from reference TRBV7-9 and TRBJ2-7, is as follows: DTGVSQNPRHKITKRGQNVTFRCDPISEHNRLYWYRQTLGQGPEFLTYFQNEAQLEKSRLLSDRFSAERPKGSFSTLEIQRTEQGDSAMYLCASSLAGQRSSYEQYFGPGTRLTVT.

The chain recombines TRBV7-8 with TRBJ2-5; TCRdb designates TRBD1, a call that cannot be tested without DNA. The V gene's germline CDR1 is SGHVS and CDR2 FQNEAQ. The CDR3 is 14 amino acids. The chain's CDR3 is CASSARGDGETQYF.